This entry features one TCR beta chain sequence. Per the original data handling: Amplified reference gene primers provided the basis for estimating nucleated cell counts. The protocol was immunoSEQ multiplex PCR, while the TCRdb copy is restricted to in-frame clones and leaves out a portion. That table supplies the V and J calls and clone size; D and trimming were determined from the DNA. The sample records approximately 130,000 clones, 75% to 90% being singletons. The source of the sample is a study of blood T cell repertoires in COVID-19. Study-wide context: Acute and convalescent COVID-19 samples came from the United States, Italy and Spain.

Germline V lookup: CDR1 SGHTA, CDR2 FQGNSA. V trimming: 6 bases; J trimming: 8 bases; junction bases outside the gene matches: 14. CDR3 length: 17 residues. V usage is TRBV7-2 and J usage is TRBJ2-1; TRBD2 matches at 12 bases. The sequenced sample was peripheral blood. The origin of this receptor is a man in his forties or fifties with active COVID-19. The DNA of the CDR3 is TGTGCCAGCAGTCCTCGGACTAGCGGGGACCCTATGTATGAGCAGTTCTTC. Translated: CASSPRTSGDPMYEQFF.